In this sample, the clone carrying this T cell receptor beta chain turned up once. The repertoire was sequenced with immunoSEQ multiplex PCR; TCRdb's copy has only in-frame clones and lacks some. Here the sample spans about 50,000 clones, 70% to 90% being singletons. This entry comes from a study of glioma-infiltrating T cells after dendritic cell vaccination. Time point noted: after dendritic cell vaccination, including at tumor progression/relapse. V lost 4 bases and J lost 2, with 13 bases in between. Germline assignment: CDR1 SNHLY and CDR2 FYNNEI. This CDR3 has 15 residues. The starting material was blood, obtained after dendritic cell vaccination. This sequence joins TRBV2 and TRBJ2-3; D is ambiguous. The sequence was obtained from a human donor with glioblastoma. The CDR3 loop is CASSVSPVFTDTQYF. CDR3 bases: TGTGCCAGCAGTGTATCCCCGGTCTTCACAGATACGCAGTATTTT. Full variable domain (outside the CDR3, taken from reference TRBV2 and TRBJ2-3): EPEVTQTPSHQVTQMGQEVILRCVPISNHLYFYWYRQILGQKVEFLVSFYNNEISEKSEIFDDQFSVERPDGSNFTLKIRSTKLEDSAMYFCASSVSPVFTDTQYFGPGTRLTVL.